These 5 T cell receptor beta chains originate from one sample sequenced in a study of immune cell composition in non-small cell lung cancer. Normal lung was taken at the farthest possible site, at least 3 cm from tumour. Profiled with immunoSEQ multiplex PCR; TCRdb holds only in-frame clones, not every one. The repertoire holds about 6,800 clones, with roughly 81% as singletons. Sequenced input: non-adjacent lung tissue. The source of these receptors is a human donor with non-small cell lung cancer.

The chain carries TRBV9 and TRBJ2-7; D is undetermined. CDR3 length equals 13 residues. The V gene lost 2 bases and the J gene lost 2 bases, with 8 bases spanning the gap. In germline, CDR1 is SGDLS, CDR2 YYNGEE. The CDR3 coding sequence is TGTGCCAGCAGCGTCAGTCCCACCTACGAGCAGTACTTC. This gives the protein CASSVSPTYEQYF.

V and J are TRBV18 and TRBJ2-3, with 12 bases fitting TRBD2. Germline CDR1 is KGHSH and CDR2 is LQKENI. J gave up 6 bases and V 0 bases, and 1 base lay outside the gene matches. There are 15 residues in the CDR3. The CDR3 is CASSPPGLAGDTQYF. The CDR3 DNA is TGTGCCAGCTCACCACCGGGACTAGCGGGCGATACGCAGTATTTT.

This chain's CDR3 is CASYGNTEAFF. CDR3 coding DNA: TGTGCCAGCTACGGGAACACTGAAGCTTTCTTT. The chain couples TRBV2 to TRBJ1-1; D is uncertain. V was shortened by 8 bases and J by 1 base, with 5 bases between the two germline ends. CDR1 SNHLY and CDR2 FYNNEI come from the germline V gene. This CDR3 has 11 residues.

The CDR3: CASSRDVGGSNQPQHF. As DNA, the CDR3 is TGCGCCAGCAGCCGGGACGTTGGAGGGAGCAATCAGCCCCAGCATTTT. The rearrangement joins TRBV5-1 to TRBJ1-5, with D perhaps matching TRBD1 (5 bases). Germline assignment: CDR1 SGHRS and CDR2 YFSETQ. V was pared by 4 bases and J by 1 base, with 15 bases between. CDR3 length: 16 amino acids.

V gene TRBV5-1 combines with J gene TRBJ2-7; 7 bases fit TRBD2. The V and J ends lost 2 bases and 2 bases, in that order; junction bases with no gene match: 4. Germline V gene data show CDR1 as SGHRS and CDR2 as YFSETQ. This CDR3 region has 14 residues. CDR3 sequence: CASSFGGTTYEQYF. The CDR3, as DNA: TGCGCCAGCAGCTTCGGGGGGACTACCTACGAGCAGTACTTC.